A selection of T cell receptor beta chains follows, all from one sample in a study of cytomegalovirus exposure and HLA in healthy donors. Clones were sequenced by immunoSEQ multiplex PCR, and TCRdb holds only the in-frame ones, with some missing. The table has more than 65,000 clones, around three quarters seen once. The sample taken for sequencing was PBMCs. These receptors were obtained from a middle-aged man in good health and CMV-seronegative. Both conserved end residues are part of each CDR3. The D gene is left open where the match is weak. Not all rows give a size; the values are once, few, many and, for expanded clones, a class.

J,D,size,V,CDR3,DNA
TRBJ1-1,-,-,TRBV28,CASSHMYGGRTEAFF,TGTGCCAGCAGTCATATGTACGGGGGGCGAACTGAAGCTTTCTTT
TRBJ1-6,-,-,TRBV10-3,CAISDDLAGLFYNSPLHF,TGTGCCATCAGTGACGATTTAGCAGGGCTTTTCTATAATTCACCCCTCCACTTT
TRBJ1-2,TRBD1,-,TRBV7-6,CASRWGQGSGYTF,TGTGCCAGCAGATGGGGACAGGGGAGCGGCTACACCTTC
TRBJ1-6,-,-,TRBV4-3,CASSQDYAGDSPLHF,TGCGCCAGCAGCCAAGATTATGCAGGGGATTCACCCCTCCACTTT
TRBJ1-1,TRBD1,once,TRBV19,CASSIVQGNSEAFF,TGTGCCAGTAGTATAGTACAGGGGAACTCTGAAGCTTTCTTT
TRBJ2-3,-,-,TRBV29-1,CSGDMKGTDTQYF,TGCAGCGGCGACATGAAAGGCACAGATACGCAGTATTTT
TRBJ2-3,-,-,TRBV25-1,CASSDQTGLDTQYF,TGTGCCAGCAGTGATCAAACAGGGTTAGATACGCAGTATTTT
TRBJ2-4,TRBD1,few,TRBV7-9,CASSLAGDRGRGNIQYF,TGTGCCAGCAGCTTAGCGGGGGACAGGGGGCGCGGGAACATTCAGTACTTC
TRBJ1-6,-,-,TRBV5-1,CASSWTGSGNNSPLHF,TGCGCCAGCAGCTGGACGGGAAGCGGGAATAATTCACCCCTCCACTTT
TRBJ1-1,-,few,TRBV7-9,CASSSGRSTEAFF,TGTGCCAGCAGCTCAGGGCGTTCCACTGAAGCTTTCTTT
TRBJ2-7,TRBD2,-,TRBV30,CAWRGGTTLYEQYF,TGTGCCTGGAGGGGGGGGACCACCCTTTACGAGCAGTACTTC
TRBJ1-2,-,-,TRBV7-8,CASSPRDGVYGYTF,TGTGCCAGCAGCCCCCGAGACGGAGTCTATGGCTACACCTTC
TRBJ2-7,-,-,TRBV5-4,CASSLSQGPQYF,TGTGCCAGCAGCTTATCCCAGGGCCCACAGTACTTC
TRBJ2-3,-,-,TRBV30,CAWSVLGGGTDTQYF,TGTGCCTGGAGTGTACTAGGGGGAGGCACAGATACGCAGTATTTT
TRBJ1-4,-,few,TRBV2,CASSYVEKLFF,TGTGCCAGCAGTTATGTCGAAAAACTGTTTTTT
TRBJ1-1,TRBD1,once,TRBV19,CASISGQGYIEAFF,TGTGCCAGTATTTCGGGACAGGGATATATTGAAGCTTTCTTT
TRBJ1-2,TRBD1,-,TRBV27,CASSATGDHYGYTF,TGTGCCAGCAGTGCGACAGGGGACCACTATGGCTACACCTTC
TRBJ2-5,TRBD1,-,TRBV11-2,CASSFRTGGGETQYF,TGTGCCAGCAGCTTTAGGACAGGGGGCGGAGAGACCCAGTACTTC